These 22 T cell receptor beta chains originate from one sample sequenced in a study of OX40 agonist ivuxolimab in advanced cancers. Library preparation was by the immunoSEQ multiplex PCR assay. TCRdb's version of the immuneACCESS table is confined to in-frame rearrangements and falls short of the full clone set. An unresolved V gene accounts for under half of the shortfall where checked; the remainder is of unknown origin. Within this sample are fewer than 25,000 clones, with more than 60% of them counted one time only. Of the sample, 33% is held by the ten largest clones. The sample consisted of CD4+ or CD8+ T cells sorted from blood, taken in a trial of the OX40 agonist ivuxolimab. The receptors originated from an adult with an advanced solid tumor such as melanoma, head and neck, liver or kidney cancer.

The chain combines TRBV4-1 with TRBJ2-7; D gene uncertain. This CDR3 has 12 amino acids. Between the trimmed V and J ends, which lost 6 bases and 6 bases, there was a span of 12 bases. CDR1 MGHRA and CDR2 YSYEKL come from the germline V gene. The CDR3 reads CASSNLYSEQYF. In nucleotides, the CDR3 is TGCGCCAGCAGTAATTTGTATTCCGAGCAGTACTTC.

In DNA, the CDR3 is TGTGCCAGCAGTTTATTCAGGGGCCCTAATGAAAAACTGTTTTTT. Residues: CASSLFRGPNEKLFF. V and J are TRBV27 and TRBJ1-4; a possible D gene is TRBD1 (6 bases). The CDR3 extends over 15 amino acids. The V end was cut by 1 base, the J end by 3 bases, with 9 bases between. CDR1 and CDR2 from the germline V gene are MNHEY and SMNVEV (reference sequence).

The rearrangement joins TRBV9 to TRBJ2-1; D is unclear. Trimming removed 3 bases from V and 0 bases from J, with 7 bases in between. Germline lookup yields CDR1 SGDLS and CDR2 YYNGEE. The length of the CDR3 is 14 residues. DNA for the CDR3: TGTGCCAGCAGCGAGGGCAGCTCCTACAATGAGCAGTTCTTC. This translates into CASSEGSSYNEQFF.

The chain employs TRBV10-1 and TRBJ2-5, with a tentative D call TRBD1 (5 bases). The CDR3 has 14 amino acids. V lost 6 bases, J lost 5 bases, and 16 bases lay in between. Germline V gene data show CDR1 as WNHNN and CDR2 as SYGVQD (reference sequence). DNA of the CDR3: TGCGCCAGCAGCCGCAGGGTAGGTGAGGAGACCCAGTACTTC. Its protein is CASSRRVGEETQYF.

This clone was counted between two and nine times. Here the CDR3 DNA reads TGCGCCAGCAGCCACCTACCGGGACAGGGCTACTACGAGCAGTACTTC. Translation gives CASSHLPGQGYYEQYF. The rearrangement joins TRBV4-1 to TRBJ2-7; 9 nucleotides line up with TRBD1. V lost 3 bases to trimming and J lost 3 bases; unmatched junction nucleotides: 9. The CDR3 sequence is 16 residues long. Germline lookup yields CDR1 MGHRA and CDR2 YSYEKL.

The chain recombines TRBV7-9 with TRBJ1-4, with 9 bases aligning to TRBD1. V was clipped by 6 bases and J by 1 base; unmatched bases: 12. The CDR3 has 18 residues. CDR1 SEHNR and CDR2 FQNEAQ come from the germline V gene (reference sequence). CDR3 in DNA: TGTGCCAGCAGGTGGACCGGGACAGGGAAAGTAACTAATGAAAAACTGTTTTTT. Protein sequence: CASRWTGTGKVTNEKLFF. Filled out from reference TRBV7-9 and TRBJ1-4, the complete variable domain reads DTGVSQNPRHKITKRGQNVTFRCDPISEHNRLYWYRQTLGQGPEFLTYFQNEAQLEKSRLLSDRFSAERPKGSFSTLEIQRTEQGDSAMYLCASRWTGTGKVTNEKLFFGSGTQLSVL.

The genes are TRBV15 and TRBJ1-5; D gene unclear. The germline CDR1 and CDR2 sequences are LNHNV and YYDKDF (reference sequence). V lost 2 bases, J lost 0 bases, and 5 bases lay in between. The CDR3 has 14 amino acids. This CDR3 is CATSRRVSNQPQHF. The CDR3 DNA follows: TGTGCCACCAGCAGAAGAGTTAGCAATCAGCCCCAGCATTTT.

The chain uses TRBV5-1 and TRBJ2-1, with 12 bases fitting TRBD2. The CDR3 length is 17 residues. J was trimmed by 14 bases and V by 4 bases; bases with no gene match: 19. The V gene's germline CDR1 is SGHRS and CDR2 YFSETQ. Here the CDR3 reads CASSDLGLAGGQWAEFF. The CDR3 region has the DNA TGCGCCAGCAGCGACCTGGGCCTAGCGGGAGGGCAGTGGGCCGAGTTCTTC. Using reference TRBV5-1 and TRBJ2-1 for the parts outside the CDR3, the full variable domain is KAGVTQTPRYLIKTRGQQVTLSCSPISGHRSVSWYQQTPGQGLQFLFEYFSETQRNKGNFPGRFSGRQFSNSRSEMNVSTLELGDSALYLCASSDLGLAGGQWAEFFGPGTRLTVL.

The CDR3 DNA follows: TGTGCCAGCAGTACTGTGGGGGGGGTCCCCTCCTACGAGCAGTACTTC. Its protein product is CASSTVGGVPSYEQYF. J is TRBJ2-7 and V is TRBV5-6; 7 bases line up with TRBD2. Losses at the gene ends were 5 bases for V and 0 bases for J; bases not matched to a gene: 11. The length of the CDR3 is 16 residues. Germline CDR1 reads SGHDT; CDR2 reads YYEEEE.

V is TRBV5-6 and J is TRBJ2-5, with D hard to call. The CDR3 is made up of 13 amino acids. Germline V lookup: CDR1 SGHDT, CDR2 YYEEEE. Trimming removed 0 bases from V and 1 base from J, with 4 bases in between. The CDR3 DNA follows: TGTGCCAGCAGCTTGGGCGGCCAAGAGACCCAGTACTTC. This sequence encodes CASSLGGQETQYF.

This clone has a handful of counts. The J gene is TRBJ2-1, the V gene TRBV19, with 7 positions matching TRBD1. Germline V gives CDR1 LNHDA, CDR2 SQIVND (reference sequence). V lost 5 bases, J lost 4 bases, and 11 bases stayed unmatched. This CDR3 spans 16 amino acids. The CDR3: CASSPLTGPLYNEQFF. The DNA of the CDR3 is TGTGCCAGTAGTCCCCTGACAGGGCCCCTTTACAATGAGCAGTTCTTC. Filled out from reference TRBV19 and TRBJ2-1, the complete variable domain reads DGGITQSPKYLFRKEGQNVTLSCEQNLNHDAMYWYRQDPGQGLRLIYYSQIVNDFQKGDIAEGYSVSREKKESFPLTVTSAQKNPTAFYLCASSPLTGPLYNEQFFGPGTRLTVL.

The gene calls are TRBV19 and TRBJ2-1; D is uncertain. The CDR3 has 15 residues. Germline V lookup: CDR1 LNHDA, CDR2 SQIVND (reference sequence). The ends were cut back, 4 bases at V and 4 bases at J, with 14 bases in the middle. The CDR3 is CASSRYPREYNEQFF. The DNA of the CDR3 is TGTGCCAGTAGTAGGTATCCCAGAGAATACAATGAGCAGTTCTTC.

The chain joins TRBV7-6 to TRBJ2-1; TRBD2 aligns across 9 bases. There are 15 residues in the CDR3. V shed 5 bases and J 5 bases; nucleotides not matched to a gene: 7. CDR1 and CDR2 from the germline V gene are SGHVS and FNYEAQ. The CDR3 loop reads CASSPRLAGNNEQFF. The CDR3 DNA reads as TGTGCCAGCAGCCCCCGGCTAGCGGGGAACAATGAGCAGTTCTTC.

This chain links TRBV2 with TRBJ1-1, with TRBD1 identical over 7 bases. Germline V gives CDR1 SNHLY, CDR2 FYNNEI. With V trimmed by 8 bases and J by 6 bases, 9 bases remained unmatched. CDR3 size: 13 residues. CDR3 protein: CASGTQGNSEAFF. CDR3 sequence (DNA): TGTGCCAGCGGGACACAGGGGAATTCTGAAGCTTTCTTT. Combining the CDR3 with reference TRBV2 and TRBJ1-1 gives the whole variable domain EPEVTQTPSHQVTQMGQEVILRCVPISNHLYFYWYRQILGQKVEFLVSFYNNEISEKSEIFDDQFSVERPDGSNFTLKIRSTKLEDSAMYFCASGTQGNSEAFFGQGTRLTVV.

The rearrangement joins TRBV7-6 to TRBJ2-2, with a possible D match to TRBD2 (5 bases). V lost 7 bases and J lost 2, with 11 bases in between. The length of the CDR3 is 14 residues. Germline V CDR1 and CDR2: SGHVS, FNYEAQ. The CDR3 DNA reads TGTGCCAGCACCCGAGCGGTAAACACCGGGGAGCTGTTTTTT. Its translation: CASTRAVNTGELFF.

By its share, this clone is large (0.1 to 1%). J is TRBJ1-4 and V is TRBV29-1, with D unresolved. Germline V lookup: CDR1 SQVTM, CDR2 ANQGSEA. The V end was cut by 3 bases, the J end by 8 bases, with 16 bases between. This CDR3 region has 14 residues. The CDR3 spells CSVDTIQIGEKLFF. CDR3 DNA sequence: TGCAGCGTTGATACTATACAGATAGGGGAAAAACTGTTTTTT.

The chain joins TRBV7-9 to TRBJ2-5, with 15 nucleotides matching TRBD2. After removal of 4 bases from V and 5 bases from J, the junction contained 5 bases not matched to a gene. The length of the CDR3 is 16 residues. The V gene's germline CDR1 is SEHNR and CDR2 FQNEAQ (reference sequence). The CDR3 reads CASSSGTSGRTETQYF. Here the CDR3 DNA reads TGTGCCAGCAGCTCTGGGACTAGCGGGAGGACGGAGACCCAGTACTTC.

The CDR3 bases are TGTGCCTGGAGTGTAAGGACAGCCTATGGCTACACCTTC. Translated: CAWSVRTAYGYTF. The chain has TRBV30 and TRBJ1-2, with TRBD1 as a possible D gene (6 bases). Trimming took off 0 bases at V and 4 bases at J, with 9 bases between the two ends. Germline V CDR1 and CDR2: GTSNPN, SVGIG (reference sequence). The CDR3 runs to 13 residues.

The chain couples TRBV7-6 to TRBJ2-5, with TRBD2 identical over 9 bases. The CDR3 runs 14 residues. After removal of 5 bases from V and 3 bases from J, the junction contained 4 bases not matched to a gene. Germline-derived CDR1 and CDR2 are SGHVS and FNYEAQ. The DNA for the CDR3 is TGTGCCAGCAGCATCATAGCGGGGGAAGAGACCCAGTACTTC. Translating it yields CASSIIAGEETQYF.

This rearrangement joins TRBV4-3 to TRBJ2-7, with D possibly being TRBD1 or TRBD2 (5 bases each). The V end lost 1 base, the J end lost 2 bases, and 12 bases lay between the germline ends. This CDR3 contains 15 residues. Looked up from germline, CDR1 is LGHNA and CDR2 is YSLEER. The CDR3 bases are TGCGCCAGCAGCCAAGGGGCAGGGACCCCCTACGAGCAGTACTTC. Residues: CASSQGAGTPYEQYF.

In DNA form, the CDR3 reads TGCGCCAGCAGCCAAGAGGAACGGGAGACGGACAATGAGCAGTTCTTC. Translation gives CASSQEERETDNEQFF. V is TRBV4-1 and J is TRBJ2-1; perhaps TRBD2 as D (6 bases). Trimming left V 0 bases short and J 5 bases short, with 14 bases between. The length of the CDR3 is 16 residues. CDR1 and CDR2 (germline): MGHRA, YSYEKL.

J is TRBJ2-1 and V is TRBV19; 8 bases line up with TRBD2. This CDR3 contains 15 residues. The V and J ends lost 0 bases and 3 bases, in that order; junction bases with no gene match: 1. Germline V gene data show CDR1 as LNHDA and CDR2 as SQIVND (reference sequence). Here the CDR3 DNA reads TGTGCCAGTAGTATAGAACTAGCGGACTACAATGAGCAGTTCTTC. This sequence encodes CASSIELADYNEQFF.